This T cell receptor beta chain was captured by sequencing in a study of cytomegalovirus exposure and HLA in healthy donors. Study details: As released early, the data held 70 million to 100 million unique TCRs from HLA-typed donors.

As concerns this clone: Antigen unknown.

Donors had nominal health at sampling but likely had unrecorded immune exposures. PCR primers comprised 60 Vbeta and 13 Jbeta primers. Repertoires were generated with immunoSEQ multiplex PCR, while TCRdb's copy carries only in-frame clones and drops some. The sample holds 100,000 to 150,000 clones, approximately 17% seen once. Study observations and caveats: Upon later analysis, TCR association rates were observed to vary by HLA locus, being highest for DRB1 and lowest for HLA-C.

Material for sequencing was PBMCs. This receptor was taken from a female donor in good health and CMV-seropositive.

The CDR3 DNA sequence: TGTGCCAGCAGCCTGCTAGCGGGGCAAGAGACCCAGTACTTC. It specifies CASSLLAGQETQYF. V gene TRBV5-6 combines with J gene TRBJ2-5; TRBD2 matches at 9 bases. The CDR3 covers 14 residues. Germline CDR1 and CDR2: SGHDT and YYEEEE. V lost 4 bases, J lost 2 bases, and 3 bases stayed unmatched.